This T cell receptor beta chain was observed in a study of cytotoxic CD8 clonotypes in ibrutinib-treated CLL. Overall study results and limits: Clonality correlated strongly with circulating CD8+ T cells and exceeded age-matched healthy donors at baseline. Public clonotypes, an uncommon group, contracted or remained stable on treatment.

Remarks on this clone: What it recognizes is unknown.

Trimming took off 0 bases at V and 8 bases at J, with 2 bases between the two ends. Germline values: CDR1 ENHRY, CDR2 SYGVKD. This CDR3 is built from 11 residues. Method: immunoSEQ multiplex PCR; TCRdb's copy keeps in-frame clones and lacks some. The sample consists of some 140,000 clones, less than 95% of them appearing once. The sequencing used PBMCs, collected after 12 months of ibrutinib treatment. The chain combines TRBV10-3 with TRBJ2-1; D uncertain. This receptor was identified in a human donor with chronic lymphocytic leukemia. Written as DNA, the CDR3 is TGTGCCATCAGTGAGTCGGATGAGCAGTTCTTC. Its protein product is CAISESDEQFF.